A single sample is the source of the 3 T cell receptor beta chains below, sequenced in a study of cytomegalovirus exposure and HLA in healthy donors. 13 Jbeta primers and 60 Vbeta primers were used for the PCR. Only in-frame clones appear in the TCRdb table, and some are missing; sequencing was by immunoSEQ multiplex PCR. The repertoire holds approximately 88,000 clones, with roughly three fifths as singletons. The sequenced sample was PBMCs. The source is a man in his 60s in good health and CMV-seronegative.

This clone was observed a few times. The V call is TRBV6-6, the J call TRBJ2-7; D gene uncertain. V was shortened by 4 bases and J by 3 bases, with 13 bases between the two germline ends. CDR1 and CDR2 (germline): MNHNY, SVGAGI (reference sequence). The CDR3 loop spans 14 amino acids. DNA for the CDR3: TGTGCCAGCAGTTCCCCGTTGGGCGACTACGAGCAGTACTTC. It is translated as CASSSPLGDYEQYF.

The genes are TRBV6-6 and TRBJ2-2, with a weak D call TRBD2 (6 bases). Trimming stripped 0 bases from V and 2 bases from J, with 10 bases between. The V gene's germline CDR1 is MNHNY and CDR2 SVGAGI (reference sequence). The CDR3 is 16 residues long. CDR3 sequence: CASSYSMGGNTGELFF. The CDR3 bases are TGTGCCAGCAGTTACTCGATGGGGGGAAACACCGGGGAGCTGTTTTTT.

A few counts support this clone. This chain links TRBV6-1 with TRBJ2-1; tentative D call: TRBD2 (6 bases). CDR3 size: 14 residues. The V end was cut by 7 bases, the J end by 2 bases, with 12 bases between. Germline V gene lookup returns CDR1 MNHNS and CDR2 SASEGT. Written as DNA, the CDR3 is TGTGCCAGCATGATTAGCGGAGCCTACAATGAGCAGTTCTTC. Protein product: CASMISGAYNEQFF.